These 14 T cell receptor beta chains were all obtained from the same sample, sequenced in a study of shared clonotypes between healthy human individuals. Data came from immunoSEQ multiplex PCR; TCRdb stores just in-frame clones and leaves some out. Of 800,000 to 1,200,000 clones in the sample, about 84% were seen once. What was sequenced was memory CD4+ T cells from PBMCs. Regarding subset: CD45RA-negative fraction. These receptors were obtained from a man between 18 and 29 years old in good health. Some clones in this sample may be carry-over from other donors' samples.

The rearrangement joins TRBV5-4 to TRBJ1-1, with a possible D match to TRBD1 (5 bases). Germline CDR1 SGHNT, CDR2 YYREEE (reference sequence). The CDR3 is made up of 13 amino acids. V was cut by 4 bases and J by 6 bases, with 13 bases left in between. The CDR3 sequence is CASSGKDNPEAFF. DNA for the CDR3: TGTGCCAGCAGCGGAAAGGACAATCCTGAAGCTTTCTTT.

This chain links TRBV2 with TRBJ2-3, with D hard to call. The CDR3 covers 11 residues. Looked up from germline, CDR1 is SNHLY and CDR2 is FYNNEI. V was shortened by 7 bases and J by 6 bases, with 8 bases between the two germline ends. The CDR3 reads CASTGVDTQYF. CDR3 coding DNA: TGTGCCAGCACTGGGGTGGATACGCAGTATTTT.

The chain carries TRBV7-2 and TRBJ2-3; maybe TRBD2 (5 bases). The CDR3 is 14 residues long. Trimming cost V 1 base and J 5 bases, with 10 bases left between them. Germline V gene lookup returns CDR1 SGHTA and CDR2 FQGNSA. CDR3 region: CASSLVRTVDTQYF. The CDR3 nucleotides read TGTGCCAGCAGCTTAGTACGGACTGTAGATACGCAGTATTTT.

The chain is built from TRBV28 and TRBJ1-2, with a tentative D call TRBD1 (5 bases). Germline CDR1 and CDR2: MDHEN and SYDVKM. The V end was cut by 4 bases, the J end by 12 bases, with 21 bases between. The CDR3 covers 14 residues. The CDR3 spells CASSSGGTAQGNTF. The DNA of the CDR3 is TGTGCCAGCAGTTCAGGCGGGACGGCGCAGGGCAACACCTTC.

The rearrangement links TRBV4-3 to TRBJ2-1, with a possible D match to TRBD2 (5 bases). V gave up 2 bases and J gave up 3 bases, with 11 bases separating them. CDR1 and CDR2 (germline): LGHNA, YSLEER. This CDR3 contains 15 residues. The CDR3 is CASSQLGLVYNEQFF. CDR3 nucleotides: TGCGCCAGCAGCCAACTCGGACTTGTCTACAATGAGCAGTTCTTC.

The chain couples TRBV7-2 to TRBJ1-5; D might be TRBD1 (5 bases). CDR3 size: 16 residues. Germline CDR1 reads SGHTA; CDR2 reads FQGNSA. The germline V and J ends were trimmed by 5 bases and 2 bases, with 16 bases remaining between them. CDR3 sequence reads: CASSPPGGLGNQPQHF. CDR3 nucleotides: TGTGCCAGCAGCCCGCCTGGGGGATTGGGCAATCAGCCCCAGCATTTT.

In its sample, this clone was seen a few times. Within the sample, other DNA sequences also encode this same CDR3. This rearrangement joins TRBV5-1 to TRBJ1-2; D is ambiguous. The CDR3 consists of 15 residues. V was pared by 0 bases and J by 5 bases, with 14 bases between. Germline V gives CDR1 SGHRS, CDR2 YFSETQ. CDR3 sequence: CASSLGTGVGYGYTF. CDR3 DNA sequence: TGCGCCAGCAGCTTGGGTACCGGGGTTGGGTATGGCTACACCTTC.

This clone was seen more than once but under ten times. This chain joins TRBV5-1 and TRBJ2-3; D might be TRBD2 (5 bases). Deletions cut 4 bases from V and 0 bases from J, with 12 bases between. CDR3 size: 15 residues. Germline V lookup: CDR1 SGHRS, CDR2 YFSETQ. The CDR3 coding sequence is TGCGCCAGCAGCGCGGGCCTAGGTAGCACAGATACGCAGTATTTT. Translated: CASSAGLGSTDTQYF.

The chain is built from TRBV4-3 and TRBJ2-2, with 10 bases identical to TRBD2. Germline V CDR1 and CDR2: LGHNA, YSLEER. The ends lost 3 bases at V and 6 bases at J; junction bases unmatched: 1. The CDR3 loop spans 14 amino acids. The CDR3 DNA reads as TGCGCCAGCAGCCATCTAGCGGGAGCCGGGGAGCTGTTTTTT. Translation gives CASSHLAGAGELFF.

This sequence joins TRBV30 and TRBJ2-1; D call uncertain. CDR1 and CDR2 from the germline V gene are GTSNPN and SVGIG (reference sequence). V lost 0 bases and J 9 bases, leaving 12 bases between the germline ends. CDR3 length equals 13 residues. CDR3 sequence reads: CAWSVSLLSEQFF. DNA for the CDR3: TGTGCCTGGAGTGTTTCCCTTCTGAGTGAGCAGTTCTTC.

This chain connects TRBV7-8 to TRBJ2-7; 9 bases map to TRBD2. CDR1 is SGHVS, CDR2 FQNEAQ, per germline. There are 14 residues in the CDR3. V lost 3 bases, J lost 4 bases, and 4 bases stayed unmatched. This CDR3 is CASSLRREGYEQYF. The CDR3 DNA reads as TGTGCCAGCAGCTTGAGGCGGGAGGGATACGAGCAGTACTTC.

This chain joins TRBV11-2 and TRBJ2-7; D possibly corresponds to TRBD1 (6 bases). The CDR3 contains 12 residues. The germline CDR1 and CDR2 sequences are SGHAT and FQNNGV. Trimming left V 4 bases short and J 4 bases short, with 8 bases between. CDR3 sequence: CASSSTGYEQYF. CDR3 DNA sequence: TGTGCCAGCAGCTCTACAGGGTACGAGCAGTACTTC.

This clone was counted once. With a much larger clone just one base away, this may be a read error. The chain employs TRBV5-4 and TRBJ1-1; D not resolved. Trimming took off 1 base at V and 1 base at J, with 8 bases between the two ends. Per germline, CDR1 SGHNT and CDR2 YYREEE (reference sequence). The CDR3 has 14 amino acids. CDR3 bases: TGTGCCAGCAGCTTGAACCAGGCGAACACTGAAGCTTTCTTT. It codes for CASSLNQANTEAFF.

The rearrangement joins TRBV4-2 to TRBJ2-3; 8 bases agree with TRBD2. V gave up 1 base and J gave up 4 bases; unmatched junction bases: 7. CDR3 length: 16 amino acids. The V gene's germline CDR1 is LGHNA and CDR2 YNFKEQ. In nucleotides, the CDR3 is TGTGCCAGCAGCCAAGCCCCGGGAGGGCCGGCAGATACGCAGTATTTT. It translates to CASSQAPGGPADTQYF.